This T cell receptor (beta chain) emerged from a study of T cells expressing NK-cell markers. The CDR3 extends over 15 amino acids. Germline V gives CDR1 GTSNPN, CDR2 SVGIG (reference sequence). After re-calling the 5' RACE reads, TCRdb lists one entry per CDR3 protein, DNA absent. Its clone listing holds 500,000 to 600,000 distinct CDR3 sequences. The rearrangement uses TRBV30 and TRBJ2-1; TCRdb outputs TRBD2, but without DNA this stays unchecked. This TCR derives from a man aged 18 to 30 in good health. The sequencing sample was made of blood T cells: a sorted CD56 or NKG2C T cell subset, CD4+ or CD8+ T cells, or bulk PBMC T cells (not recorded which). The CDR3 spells CAWSRSGRASYRQFF.